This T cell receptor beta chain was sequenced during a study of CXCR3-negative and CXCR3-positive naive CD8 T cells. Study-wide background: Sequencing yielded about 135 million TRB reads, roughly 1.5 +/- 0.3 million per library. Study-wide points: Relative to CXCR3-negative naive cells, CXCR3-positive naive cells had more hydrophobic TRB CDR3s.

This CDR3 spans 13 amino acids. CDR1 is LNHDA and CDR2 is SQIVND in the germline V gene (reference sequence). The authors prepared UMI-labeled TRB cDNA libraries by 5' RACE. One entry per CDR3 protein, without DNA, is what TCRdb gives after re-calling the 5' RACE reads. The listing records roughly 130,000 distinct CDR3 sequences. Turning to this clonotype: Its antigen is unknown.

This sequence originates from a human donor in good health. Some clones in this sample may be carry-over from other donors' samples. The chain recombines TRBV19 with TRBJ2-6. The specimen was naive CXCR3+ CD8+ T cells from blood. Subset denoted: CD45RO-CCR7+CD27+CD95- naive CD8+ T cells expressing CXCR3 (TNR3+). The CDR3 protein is CASRDSGANVLTF.